The 24 T cell receptor beta chains in this list originate from one sample, sequenced in a study of control samples from healthy donors and cancer patients. Measured with immunoSEQ multiplex PCR; TCRdb has only the in-frame clones, and not every one. The sample has over 100,000 clones, about nine tenths seen once. The sample consisted of blood. The receptor set was obtained from a man in his late teens or twenties in good health.

This chain connects TRBV7-9 to TRBJ1-5, with 8 bases aligning to TRBD1. The CDR3 is made up of 15 amino acids. Germline loops: CDR1 SEHNR, CDR2 FQNEAQ (reference sequence). After removal of 7 bases from V and 6 bases from J, the junction contained 11 bases not matched to a gene. DNA of the CDR3: TGTGCCAGCACCGCTACAGGGGGTTGGGGTCAGCCCCAGCATTTT. Residues: CASTATGGWGQPQHF.

The V and J genes are TRBV7-6 and TRBJ1-3; 12 bases fit TRBD1. The germline V gene encodes CDR1 SGHVS and CDR2 FNYEAQ. J lost 3 bases, V lost 4 bases, and 10 bases had no gene match. The CDR3 has 18 residues. CDR3 bases: TGTGCCAGCAGCTCACCGGGACAGGGGGCGTTTTTTGGAAACACCATATATTTT. This gives the protein CASSSPGQGAFFGNTIYF.

For the CDR3, the DNA is TGTGCCAGCAGCTCCCTAGCGGGGGAAACAGATACGCAGTATTTT. Its protein is CASSSLAGETDTQYF. The gene calls are TRBV7-3 and TRBJ2-3; 10 nucleotides align to TRBD2. CDR3 length: 15 amino acids. Losses at the gene ends were 4 bases for V and 3 bases for J; bases not matched to a gene: 4. Germline values: CDR1 SGHTA, CDR2 FQGTGA. Full variable domain (rest looked up from reference TRBV7-3 and TRBJ2-3): GAGVSQTPSNKVTEKGKYVELRCDPISGHTALYWYRQSLGQGPEFLIYFQGTGAADDSGLPNDRFFAVRPEGSVSTLKIQRTERGDSAVYLCASSSLAGETDTQYFGPGTRLTVL.

The chain combines TRBV6-2 or TRBV6-3 with TRBJ1-5, with D uncertain. The germline V gene encodes CDR1 MNHEY and CDR2 SVGEGT. V lost 1 base, J lost 5 bases, and 0 bases lay in between. This CDR3 has 11 amino acids. CDR3 protein: CASSYYQPQHF. CDR3 DNA sequence: TGTGCCAGCAGTTACTATCAGCCCCAGCATTTT.

V gene TRBV10-3 combines with J gene TRBJ2-3, with D possibly being TRBD2 (5 bases). There are 15 residues in the CDR3. V shed 1 base and J shed 3 bases, with 11 bases lying between them. Germline CDR1 and CDR2: ENHRY and SYGVKD. CDR3 amino acids: CAISEFGVRTDTQYF. The DNA of the CDR3 is TGTGCCATCAGTGAGTTCGGGGTAAGAACAGATACGCAGTATTTT.

The sample holds a few counts of this clone. The chain recombines TRBV3-1 (or the pseudogene TRBV3-2) with TRBJ1-1; the D gene is possibly TRBD1 (5 bases). CDR1 is LGHDT, CDR2 YNNKEL, per germline (reference sequence). Trimming cost V 6 bases and J 2 bases, with 10 bases left between them. The CDR3 has 13 residues. DNA for the CDR3: TGTGCCAGCAGTGACAGAAGTAACACTGAAGCTTTCTTT. This translates into CASSDRSNTEAFF.

Here the CDR3 reads CASSPIGGNNYGYTF. The DNA of the CDR3 is TGTGCCAGCAGCCCGATAGGGGGAAATAACTATGGCTACACCTTC. The gene calls are TRBV6-5 and TRBJ1-2; D possibly corresponds to TRBD1 (6 bases). With 6 bases removed from V and 1 base from J, the gap between germline ends came to 15 bases. This CDR3 has 15 amino acids. The germline V gene has CDR1 MNHEY and CDR2 SVGAGI.

J is TRBJ2-7 and V is TRBV5-1; TRBD1 is a possible D gene (6 bases). With 4 bases removed from V and 9 bases from J, the gap between germline ends came to 23 bases. Germline CDR1 is SGHRS and CDR2 is YFSETQ. This CDR3 is built from 15 residues. CDR3 in DNA: TGCGCCAGCAGCGACGGGTCAGGGGTGGTTAGTGTGCAGTACTTC. Translated, it gives CASSDGSGVVSVQYF.

The chain combines TRBV9 with TRBJ2-2; 7 nucleotides match TRBD1. The CDR3 runs to 16 residues. From germline, CDR1 is SGDLS and CDR2 YYNGEE. Trimming took 1 base from V and 4 from J; bases not matched to a gene: 7. The CDR3 region is CASSVRDRGITGELFF. The CDR3 DNA reads TGTGCCAGCAGCGTAAGGGACAGAGGTATCACCGGGGAGCTGTTTTTT.

The gene calls are TRBV5-5 and TRBJ1-2; the D is unclear. Trimming shortened V by 0 bases and J by 2 bases, and 11 bases separated the two germline ends. The CDR3 loop spans 15 amino acids. Looked up from germline, CDR1 is SGHKS and CDR2 is YYEKEE (reference sequence). In DNA form, the CDR3 reads TGTGCCAGCAGCTTGGGGGGAAATTGGAACTATGGCTACACCTTC. It is translated as CASSLGGNWNYGYTF.

The genes are TRBV6-6 and TRBJ2-1; 8 bases map to TRBD2. Germline CDR1 reads MNHNY; CDR2 reads SVGAGI (reference sequence). CDR3 size: 15 residues. V gave up 2 bases and J gave up 3 bases; unmatched junction bases: 3. The chain's CDR3 is CASSYDRGGYNEQFF. CDR3 sequence (DNA): TGTGCCAGCAGTTACGATCGGGGGGGCTACAATGAGCAGTTCTTC.

V usage is TRBV19 and J usage is TRBJ1-2, with 8 bases matching TRBD1. CDR1 is LNHDA, CDR2 SQIVND, per germline (reference sequence). The length of the CDR3 is 13 residues. The V segment lost 4 bases and the J segment 3 bases; nucleotides outside the gene matches: 1. For the CDR3, the DNA is TGTGCCAGTAGTAGACAGGGGTACTATGGCTACACCTTC. Translated, it gives CASSRQGYYGYTF.

This chain links TRBV29-1 with TRBJ2-3; TRBD1 is a possible D gene (6 bases). In germline, CDR1 is SQVTM, CDR2 ANQGSEA. Trimming cost V 7 bases and J 6 bases, with 23 bases left between them. This CDR3 has 15 residues. The CDR3 nucleotides are TGCAGCGACATTCCCCCAAGGCAGGGGCCGGATACGCAGTATTTT. It translates to CSDIPPRQGPDTQYF.

The chain has TRBV19 and TRBJ1-2; D is uncertain. V lost 6 bases, J lost 8 bases, and 16 bases lay in between. This CDR3 has 13 amino acids. The germline CDR1 and CDR2 sequences are LNHDA and SQIVND (reference sequence). The CDR3 here is CASSPLYIVGYTF. CDR3 sequence (DNA): TGTGCCAGTAGCCCCCTCTATATTGTGGGCTACACCTTC.

V usage is TRBV7-2 and J usage is TRBJ2-7; D perhaps matches TRBD1 (6 bases). This CDR3 spans 13 amino acids. V lost 3 bases to trimming and J lost 6 bases, with 12 bases between them. CDR1 and CDR2 (germline): SGHTA, FQGNSA. Here the CDR3 DNA reads TGTGCCAGCAGCTTGCTACAGGGTGGCGAGCAGTACTTC. This encodes CASSLLQGGEQYF.

This sequence joins TRBV10-1 and TRBJ2-1, with a tentative D call TRBD1 (6 bases). Germline V gives CDR1 WNHNN, CDR2 SYGVQD (reference sequence). The CDR3 covers 17 residues. V was pared by 6 bases and J by 2 bases, with 20 bases between. CDR3 in DNA: TGCGCCAGCAGGGACAGAAAGGGCAATGGGGCCTACAATGAGCAGTTCTTC. Translation gives CASRDRKGNGAYNEQFF.

This chain uses TRBV30 with TRBJ2-7; 7 nucleotides align to TRBD1. V gave up 5 bases and J gave up 0 bases; unmatched junction bases: 1. Germline loops: CDR1 GTSNPN, CDR2 SVGIG (reference sequence). This CDR3 has 12 residues. Written as DNA, the CDR3 is TGTGCCTGGGGACAGGACTCCTACGAGCAGTACTTC. Translating it yields CAWGQDSYEQYF.

V usage is TRBV3-1 (or the pseudogene TRBV3-2) and J usage is TRBJ1-1; D is unclear. The CDR3 is 12 residues long. Trimming took 4 bases from V and 2 from J, leaving 5 bases between them. The germline CDR1 and CDR2 sequences are LGHDT and YNNKEL (reference sequence). CDR3 sequence (DNA): TGTGCCAGCAGCCCCAGTAACACTGAAGCTTTCTTT. It yields the protein CASSPSNTEAFF.

V and J are TRBV24-1 and TRBJ1-1; D call uncertain. This CDR3 contains 16 residues. Germline CDR1 and CDR2: KGHDR and SFDVKD. Trimming pared 6 bases from V and 1 base from J, leaving 17 bases between. CDR3 DNA: TGTGCCACCAGTCCCGACGACGACGGATCGAACACTGAAGCTTTCTTT. Its protein is CATSPDDDGSNTEAFF.

This clone was observed a single time. The chain is built from TRBV28 and TRBJ1-1; D perhaps matches TRBD1 (6 bases). Between the trimmed V and J ends, which lost 4 bases and 4 bases, there was a span of 19 bases. The germline gives CDR1 MDHEN, CDR2 SYDVKM. The CDR3 has 16 residues. The CDR3 here is CASSSAGAGHFTEAFF. The CDR3 nucleotides are TGTGCCAGCAGTTCAGCAGGGGCGGGGCACTTCACTGAAGCTTTCTTT.

The chain uses TRBV5-1 and TRBJ2-5; TRBD2 might be the D (7 bases). Germline V gene data show CDR1 as SGHRS and CDR2 as YFSETQ. Deletions cut 2 bases from V and 3 bases from J, with 14 bases between. The CDR3 runs 15 residues. This CDR3 reads CASSFEGGPEETQYF. DNA for the CDR3: TGCGCCAGCAGCTTCGAGGGGGGGCCTGAAGAGACCCAGTACTTC.

The CDR3 coding sequence is TGTGCCAGTAGTATAGGGACTTCTATATCTGGAAACACCATATATTTT. Residues: CASSIGTSISGNTIYF. V usage is TRBV19 and J usage is TRBJ1-3; D is unclear. Germline V gene lookup returns CDR1 LNHDA and CDR2 SQIVND (reference sequence). V lost 1 base to trimming and J lost 1 base, with 11 bases between them. The CDR3 consists of 16 residues.

V gene TRBV7-2 combines with J gene TRBJ2-1, with 8 bases that match TRBD1. Germline loops: CDR1 SGHTA, CDR2 FQGNSA. This CDR3 contains 15 residues. Trimming removed 5 bases from V and 8 bases from J; junction bases left unmatched: 11. CDR3 loop: CASSMGTGGLYEQFF. In DNA form, the CDR3 reads TGTGCCAGCAGCATGGGGACAGGCGGGTTGTATGAGCAGTTCTTC.

In this sample, this clone turned up once. The V call is TRBV27, the J call TRBJ1-1; a weak D match, TRBD1 (5 bases). Trimming pared 5 bases from V and 2 bases from J, leaving 18 bases between. The CDR3 consists of 16 residues. Per the germline V gene, CDR1 is MNHEY and CDR2 is SMNVEV (reference sequence). The CDR3 coding sequence is TGTGCCAGCAGTCATCTCCCCCGGGACTCCAACACTGAAGCTTTCTTT. Its translation: CASSHLPRDSNTEAFF.